Listed below are T cell receptor beta chains from one sample, sequenced in a study of cytomegalovirus exposure and HLA in healthy donors. Sequencing used immunoSEQ multiplex PCR; TCRdb keeps in-frame clones, though not all of them. The table for this sample gives about 75,000 clones. Sequenced sample: PBMCs. The receptors originated from a man in his forties in good health and CMV-seronegative. Both conserved end residues are part of each CDR3. The D gene is left open where the match is weak.

V	J	D	CDR3	DNA
TRBV19	TRBJ2-3	.	CASSSRDSDTQYF	TGTGCCAGTAGTAGCAGGGACTCAGATACGCAGTATTTT
TRBV5-4	TRBJ2-6	.	CASSLGEDRRSGANVLTF	TGTGCCAGCAGCTTGGGAGAGGATAGACGCTCTGGGGCCAACGTCCTGACTTTC
TRBV5-5	TRBJ1-3	TRBD1	CASSNDRGIGNTIYF	TGTGCCAGCAGCAACGACAGGGGAATTGGAAACACCATATATTTT
TRBV5-1	TRBJ1-2	.	CASSKESNYGYTF	TGCGCCAGCAGCAAAGAGAGTAACTATGGCTACACCTTC
TRBV7-9	TRBJ2-7	TRBD1	CASSLQGTGPLEQYF	TGTGCCAGCAGCTTACAAGGGACAGGGCCCTTGGAGCAGTACTTC
TRBV5-1	TRBJ2-2	.	CASSSNTGTRNTGELFF	TGCGCCAGCAGCTCAAACACCGGGACACGTAACACCGGGGAGCTGTTTTTT
TRBV6-6	TRBJ1-1	.	CASSKGADTEAFF	TGTGCCAGCAGTAAAGGAGCAGACACTGAAGCTTTCTTT
TRBV11-1	TRBJ1-6	.	CASSLEHLNNSPLHF	TGTGCCAGCAGCTTAGAGCATCTTAATAATTCACCCCTCCACTTT
TRBV5-1	TRBJ1-4	.	CASSSGSPNEKLFF	TGCGCCAGCAGCTCGGGTAGTCCCAATGAAAAACTGTTTTTT
TRBV19	TRBJ1-5	TRBD1	CASSALGQGNQPQHF	TGTGCCAGTAGTGCTCTAGGACAGGGCAATCAGCCCCAGCATTTT
TRBV7-9	TRBJ2-2	TRBD2	CASSPPAGGKTGELFF	TGTGCCAGCAGCCCCCCAGCCGGGGGGAAAACCGGGGAGCTGTTTTTT
TRBV9	TRBJ2-3	.	CASSDTDIWGPTQDTQYF	TGTGCCAGCAGCGATACTGACATATGGGGGCCCACCCAGGATACGCAGTATTTT
TRBV13	TRBJ1-1	TRBD1	CASSSTPLTGGVYMNTEAFF	TGTGCCAGCAGCTCCACCCCCCTAACAGGGGGTGTTTACATGAACACTGAAGCTTTCTTT
TRBV19	TRBJ1-1	.	CASADRNTEAFF	TGTGCCAGTGCCGACAGGAACACTGAAGCTTTCTTT
TRBV6-4	TRBJ1-4	.	CASSDTTVGGKLFF	TGTGCCAGCAGTGACACTACCGTAGGTGGAAAACTGTTTTTT
TRBV2	TRBJ2-5	.	CASSEPGQETQYF	TGTGCCAGCAGTGAACCGGGTCAAGAGACCCAGTACTTC
TRBV6-5	TRBJ1-1	.	CASSYSDLNTEAFF	TGTGCCAGCAGTTATTCGGACTTGAACACTGAAGCTTTCTTT
TRBV11-3	TRBJ2-1	TRBD2	CASSSLGGASGEQFF	TGTGCCAGCAGCTCACTCGGGGGGGCCAGTGGGGAGCAGTTCTTC